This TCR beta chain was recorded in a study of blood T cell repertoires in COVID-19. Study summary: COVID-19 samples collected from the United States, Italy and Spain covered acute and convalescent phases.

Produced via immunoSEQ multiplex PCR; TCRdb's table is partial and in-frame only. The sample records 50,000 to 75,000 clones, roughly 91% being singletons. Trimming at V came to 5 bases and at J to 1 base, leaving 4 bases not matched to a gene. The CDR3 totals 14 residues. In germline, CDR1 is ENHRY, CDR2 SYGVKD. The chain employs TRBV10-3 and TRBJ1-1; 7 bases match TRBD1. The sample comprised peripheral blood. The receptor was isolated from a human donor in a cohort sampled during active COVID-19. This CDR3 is CAISKDRANTEAFF. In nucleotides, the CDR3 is TGTGCCATCAGTAAAGACAGGGCGAACACTGAAGCTTTCTTT.